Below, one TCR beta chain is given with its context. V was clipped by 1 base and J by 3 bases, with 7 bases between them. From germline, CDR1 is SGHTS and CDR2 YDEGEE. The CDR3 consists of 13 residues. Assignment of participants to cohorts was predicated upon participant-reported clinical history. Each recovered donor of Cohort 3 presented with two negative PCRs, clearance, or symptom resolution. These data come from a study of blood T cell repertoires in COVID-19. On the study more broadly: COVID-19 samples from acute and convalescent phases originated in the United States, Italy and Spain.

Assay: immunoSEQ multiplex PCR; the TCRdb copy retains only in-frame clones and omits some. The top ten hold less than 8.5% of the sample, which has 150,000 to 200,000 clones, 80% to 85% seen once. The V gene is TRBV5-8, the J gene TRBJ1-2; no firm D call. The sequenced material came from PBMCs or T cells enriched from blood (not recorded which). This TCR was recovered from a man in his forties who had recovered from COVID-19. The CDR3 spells CASSLTGDYGYTF. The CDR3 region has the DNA TGTGCCAGCAGCTTGACGGGAGACTATGGCTACACCTTC.